Following are 27 T cell receptor beta chains from one sample sequenced in a study of T cells in Graves' hyperthyroidism and ophthalmopathy. Template material for amplifying TCR beta CDR3 regions consisted of RNA transcripts. The primer set for the first-round RT-PCR of the TCR CDR3 was HTBI. TCRdb reprocessed the multiplex PCR reads with MiXCR, giving one entry per CDR3 protein. The sample includes a few hundred thousand distinct CDR3 sequences, approximately 44% seen only once; the top ten take around 8%. The sequenced sample consisted of peripheral blood or thyroid tissue (not recorded which). These receptors originate from a young woman with Graves' hyperthyroidism.

The chain carries TRBV7-9 and TRBJ2-1; no clear D. The germline CDR1 and CDR2 sequences are SEHNR and FQNEAQ (reference sequence). Trimming shortened V by 5 bases and J by 9 bases, and 17 bases separated the two germline ends. This CDR3 region has 14 residues. The CDR3 DNA is TGTGCCAGCAGCCCCATAGAGCGAGGCGGTGAGCAGTTCTTC. As protein: CASSPIERGGEQFF.

This clonotype was seen only a few times. This chain links TRBV12-3 or TRBV12-4 with TRBJ2-3; 8 bases fit TRBD2. CDR3 length: 13 residues. V trimming: 9 bases; J trimming: 3 bases; junction bases outside the gene matches: 5. CDR3 in amino acids: CASRGGRTDTQYF. CDR3 bases: TGTGCCAGTAGGGGCGGGAGGACAGATACGCAGTATTTT.

The genes are TRBV11-3 and TRBJ1-2; 9 nucleotides align to TRBD1. Germline-derived CDR1 and CDR2 are SGHNT and YENEEA. The CDR3 is made up of 15 amino acids. Unmatched junction bases numbered 3, after V lost 0 bases and J lost 4 bases. The CDR3 nucleotides are TGTGCCAGCAGCTTAGAGGGGACAGGGCCCTATGGCTACACCTTC. As protein: CASSLEGTGPYGYTF. The whole variable domain, filled in from reference TRBV11-3 and TRBJ1-2, reads EAGVVQSPRYKIIEKKQPVAFWCNPISGHNTLYWYLQNLGQGPELLIRYENEEAVDDSQLPKDRFSAERLKGVDSTLKIQPAELGDSAVYLCASSLEGTGPYGYTFGSGTRLTVV.

There are many counts of this clonotype. The chain is built from TRBV4-1 and TRBJ2-7; D not resolved. CDR1 is MGHRA and CDR2 is YSYEKL in the germline V gene. Trimming shortened V by 0 bases and J by 0 bases, and 6 bases separated the two germline ends. The CDR3 is 14 residues long. In DNA form, the CDR3 reads TGCGCCAGCAGCCAAGATTCAGACTCCTACGAGCAGTACTTC. It yields the protein CASSQDSDSYEQYF.

On this clonotype: Possible read error: a much larger clone is one base away. The chain links TRBV29-1 to TRBJ1-2, with 7 bases lining up with TRBD1. The CDR3 sequence is 11 residues long. Germline assignment: CDR1 SQVTM and CDR2 ANQGSEA. Trimming removed 5 bases from V and 8 bases from J; junction bases left unmatched: 5. The CDR3: CSVRQGEGYTF. The CDR3 coding sequence is TGCAGCGTTAGACAGGGCGAGGGCTACACCTTC. Drawing the rest from reference TRBV29-1 and TRBJ1-2, the complete variable domain is SAVISQKPSRDICQRGTSLTIQCQVDSQVTMMFWYRQQPGQSLTLIATANQGSEATYESGFVIDKFPISRPNLTFSTLTVSNMSPEDSSIYLCSVRQGEGYTFGSGTRLTVV.

About this clonotype: A much larger clonotype is one base distant, so this may be a read error. The chain employs TRBV7-3 and TRBJ1-2; D perhaps matches TRBD1 (5 bases). The CDR3 contains 15 residues. In germline, CDR1 is SGHTA, CDR2 FQGTGA. CDR3 in DNA: TGCGCCAGCAGCCAAGCATTAACCGGGGCTTCGGGCTACACCTTC. Translated: CASSQALTGASGYTF.

About this clonotype: The conserved final phenylalanine or tryptophan is absent from the CDR3, which likely points to a read error. The chain combines TRBV10-3 with TRBJ1-1; weak D call: TRBD1 (6 bases). V was pared by 2 bases and J by 8 bases, with 9 bases between. CDR1 and CDR2 (germline): ENHRY, SYGVKD. CDR3 length: 12 amino acids. For the CDR3, the DNA is TGTGCCATCAGTGAGACTGACAGGGAAGCTTTCCTT. Translation: CAISETDREAFL.

The chain is built from TRBV20-1 and TRBJ2-3; unclear D gene. The V gene lost 4 bases and the J gene lost 2 bases, with 7 bases spanning the gap. Germline assignment: CDR1 DFQATT and CDR2 SNEGSKA (reference sequence). The CDR3 runs to 12 residues. The DNA of the CDR3 is TGCAGTGCTAAGACGGACACAGATACGCAGTATTTT. Its protein is CSAKTDTDTQYF.

This chain links TRBV13 with TRBJ2-5; 10 positions match TRBD1. V was clipped by 5 bases and J by 7 bases; unmatched bases: 7. Germline V gene data show CDR1 as PRHDT and CDR2 as FYEKMQ (reference sequence). The CDR3 is 14 residues long. CDR3 amino acids: CASSRDRGLGTQYF. CDR3 DNA sequence: TGTGCCAGCAGCCGGGACAGGGGCCTGGGGACCCAGTACTTC.

This clonotype was observed at least ten times. The V gene is TRBV19, the J gene TRBJ2-7, with TRBD2 matching 9 bases. CDR3 length: 15 residues. Germline V lookup: CDR1 LNHDA, CDR2 SQIVND (reference sequence). With V trimmed by 7 bases and J by 2 bases, 9 bases remained unmatched. CDR3 nucleotides: TGTGCCAGTACCGACGGAGCTAGCGGGACCTACGAGCAGTACTTC. It translates to CASTDGASGTYEQYF.

The chain links TRBV7-3 to TRBJ2-7; D is ambiguous. The DNA end favors TRBJ2-1, so the J call may be wrong. The CDR3 loop spans 16 amino acids. Germline CDR1 is SGHTA and CDR2 is FQGTGA. The CDR3 loop is CASSSTMQWTYNEQFF. The CDR3 DNA is TGTGCCAGCAGCTCGACAATGCAATGGACCTACAATGAGCAGTTCTTC.

V is TRBV28 and J is TRBJ2-7; D possibly corresponds to TRBD2 (5 bases). V gave up 2 bases and J gave up 7 bases, with 12 bases separating them. The CDR3 consists of 13 residues. Germline V CDR1 and CDR2: MDHEN, SYDVKM. DNA for the CDR3: TGTGCCAGCAGTTTACCCGGTCGGGGTGAGCAGTACTTC. Encoded protein: CASSLPGRGEQYF.

This chain uses TRBV7-9 with TRBJ1-2; D call uncertain. The CDR3 has 14 residues. The V gene's germline CDR1 is SEHNR and CDR2 FQNEAQ (reference sequence). Trimming shortened V by 4 bases and J by 4 bases, and 13 bases separated the two germline ends. CDR3 amino acids: CASSSVRTLYGYTF. The CDR3 region has the DNA TGTGCCAGCAGCTCCGTGCGGACCCTCTATGGCTACACCTTC.

This clonotype was counted at least ten times. This chain connects TRBV4-1 to TRBJ2-5, with D unclear. The V end lost 4 bases, the J end lost 6 bases, and 6 bases lay between the germline ends. The CDR3 consists of 11 residues. CDR1 is MGHRA, CDR2 YSYEKL, per germline. CDR3: CASSPGQTQYF. For the CDR3, the DNA is TGCGCCAGCAGCCCCGGTCAGACCCAGTACTTC.

In this sample, this clonotype turned up many times. This chain uses TRBV12-3 or TRBV12-4 with TRBJ2-5; 9 nucleotides line up with TRBD1. J gave up 6 bases and V 0 bases, and 8 bases lay outside the gene matches. The CDR3 runs to 16 residues. DNA for the CDR3: TGTGCCAGCAGTTTAGCGCAACGGACAGGGGTAAAGACCCAGTACTTC. As protein: CASSLAQRTGVKTQYF.

This clonotype was recorded many times. The V call is TRBV12-3 or TRBV12-4, the J call TRBJ2-2; no definite D call. The CDR3 consists of 14 residues. The V gene lost 4 bases and the J gene lost 0 bases, with 6 bases spanning the gap. This CDR3 reads CASSYGANTGELFF. The CDR3 nucleotides read TGTGCCAGCAGTTACGGCGCGAACACCGGGGAGCTGTTTTTT.

About this clonotype itself: One end of the junction is discordant with germline, which a read error may explain. The chain employs TRBV4-1 and TRBJ1-5; tentatively, D is TRBD1 (6 bases). The CDR3 has 16 amino acids. Germline V gene data show CDR1 as MGHRA and CDR2 as YSYEKL. DNA of the CDR3: TGCGTCAGCAGCTCCCGCTCCGGGACAAATTATCAGCCCCAGCATTTT. This translates into CVSSSRSGTNYQPQHF.

This clonotype occurred many times. V is TRBV20-1 and J is TRBJ1-2; D may be TRBD1 (5 bases). The germline V gene encodes CDR1 DFQATT and CDR2 SNEGSKA (reference sequence). This CDR3 has 15 amino acids. V was pared by 4 bases and J by 5 bases, with 20 bases between. CDR3 amino acids: CSAKLPGRVGYGYTF. In nucleotides, the CDR3 is TGCAGTGCTAAACTTCCGGGCAGGGTAGGATATGGCTACACCTTC.

DNA for the CDR3: TGTGCCAGCAGCTTCTGGCAGGGAAGCACTGAAGCTTTCTTT. This sequence encodes CASSFWQGSTEAFF. V gene TRBV7-9 combines with J gene TRBJ1-1; D may be TRBD1 (5 bases). Germline V gene sequence: CDR1 SEHNR, CDR2 FQNEAQ (reference sequence). Trimming shortened V by 3 bases and J by 4 bases, and 12 bases separated the two germline ends. The CDR3 sequence is 14 residues long.

This clonotype was detected once. The genes are TRBV10-3 and TRBJ2-6; TRBD1 aligns across 7 bases. CDR3 length: 14 residues. The trim removed 0 bases at V and 8 bases at J, leaving 1 base unmatched. Germline CDR1 and CDR2: ENHRY and SYGVKD. Here the CDR3 reads CAISESTGTNVLTF. CDR3 bases: TGTGCCATCAGTGAGTCGACAGGGACCAACGTCCTGACTTTC.

The V and J genes are TRBV20-1 and TRBJ2-7; TRBD2 matches at 9 bases. Trimming took 2 bases from V and 5 from J; bases not matched to a gene: 7. CDR1 and CDR2 (germline): DFQATT, SNEGSKA (reference sequence). The CDR3 contains 14 residues. The CDR3 DNA follows: TGCAGTGCTAGACCTGGACTAGCGCTTCACGAGCAGTACTTC. This gives the protein CSARPGLALHEQYF.

J is TRBJ1-5 and V is TRBV29-1, with 10 positions matching TRBD1. The ends lost 5 bases at V and 11 bases at J; junction bases unmatched: 15. Germline lookup yields CDR1 SQVTM and CDR2 ANQGSEA. The CDR3 extends over 15 amino acids. This CDR3 reads CSVSGTGEIQETQHF. The DNA of the CDR3 is TGCAGCGTTTCCGGGACAGGGGAGATCCAAGAGACCCAGCATTTT. Complete variable domain (other parts from reference TRBV29-1 and TRBJ1-5): SAVISQKPSRDICQRGTSLTIQCQVDSQVTMMFWYRQQPGQSLTLIATANQGSEATYESGFVIDKFPISRPNLTFSTLTVSNMSPEDSSIYLCSVSGTGEIQETQHFGDGTRLSIL.

The rearrangement joins TRBV6-5 to TRBJ2-5, with D hard to call. The DNA end lines up better with TRBJ2-1; the J call may be wrong. The germline V gene encodes CDR1 MNHEY and CDR2 SVGAGI. This CDR3 contains 14 residues. CDR3 region: CAIREEGSYNEQFF. Written as DNA, the CDR3 is TGTGCCATCCGAGAGGAAGGTTCCTACAATGAGCAGTTCTTC.

This clonotype was found many times. This sequence joins TRBV27 and TRBJ1-6; no reliable D call. The germline CDR1 and CDR2 sequences are MNHEY and SMNVEV (reference sequence). CDR3 length equals 15 residues. Trimming removed 2 bases from V and 7 bases from J, with 12 bases in between. The CDR3 sequence: CASSLEVQTNSPLHF. CDR3 bases: TGTGCCAGCAGTTTAGAGGTTCAGACCAATTCACCCCTCCACTTT.

Concerning this clonotype itself: This could be a read error, since a much larger clone is one nucleotide away. The chain links TRBV5-1 to TRBJ1-6; weak D call: TRBD1 (5 bases). The CDR3 covers 15 residues. Germline V gene data show CDR1 as SGHRS and CDR2 as YFSETQ. CDR3 sequence reads: CASSLGGGESSPLHF. The CDR3 nucleotides read TGCGCCAGCAGTTTGGGCGGGGGGGAGAGTTCACCCCTCCACTTT.

The J gene is TRBJ2-7, the V gene TRBV20-1; 7 positions match TRBD1. This CDR3 spans 10 amino acids. The ends lost 5 bases at V and 10 bases at J; junction bases unmatched: 5. Germline assignment: CDR1 DFQATT and CDR2 SNEGSKA (reference sequence). The CDR3 region has the DNA TGCAGTGCTGATGAGGGGGCTCAGTACTTC. Its protein product is CSADEGAQYF.

The rearrangement uses TRBV7-2 and TRBJ2-1, with 13 bases matching TRBD2. CDR3 length: 21 amino acids. Trimming cost V 3 bases and J 13 bases; bases outside gene matches: 27. CDR1 is SGHTA and CDR2 is FQGNSA in the germline V gene. The CDR3 protein is CASSFSCGTSGVPAPPPCQFF. In DNA form, the CDR3 reads TGTGCCAGCAGCTTTTCTTGCGGGACTAGCGGGGTCCCGGCCCCGCCTCCCTGTCAGTTCTTC.